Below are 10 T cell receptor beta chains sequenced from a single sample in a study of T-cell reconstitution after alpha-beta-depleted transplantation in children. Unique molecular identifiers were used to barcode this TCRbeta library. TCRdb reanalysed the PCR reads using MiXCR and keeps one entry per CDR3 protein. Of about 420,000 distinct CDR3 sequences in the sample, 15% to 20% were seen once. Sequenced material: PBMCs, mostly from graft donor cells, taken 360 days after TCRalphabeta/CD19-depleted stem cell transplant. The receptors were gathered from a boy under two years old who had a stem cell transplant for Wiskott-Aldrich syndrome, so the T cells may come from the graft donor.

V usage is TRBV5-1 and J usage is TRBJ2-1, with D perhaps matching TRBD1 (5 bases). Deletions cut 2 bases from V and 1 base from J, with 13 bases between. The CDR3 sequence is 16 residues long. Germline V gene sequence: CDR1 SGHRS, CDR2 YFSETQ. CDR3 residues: CASSFTGPRSYNEQFF. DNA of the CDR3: TGCGCCAGCAGCTTCACAGGCCCCCGGTCCTACAATGAGCAGTTCTTC. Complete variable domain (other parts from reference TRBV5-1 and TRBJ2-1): KAGVTQTPRYLIKTRGQQVTLSCSPISGHRSVSWYQQTPGQGLQFLFEYFSETQRNKGNFPGRFSGRQFSNSRSEMNVSTLELGDSALYLCASSFTGPRSYNEQFFGPGTRLTVL.

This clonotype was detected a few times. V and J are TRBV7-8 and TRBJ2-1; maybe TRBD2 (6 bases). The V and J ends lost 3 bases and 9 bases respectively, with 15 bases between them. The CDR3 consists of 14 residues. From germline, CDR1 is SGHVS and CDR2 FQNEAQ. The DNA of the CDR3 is TGTGCCAGCAGCTTTGGACTATTTGAGCCTGAGCAGTTCTTC. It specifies CASSFGLFEPEQFF.

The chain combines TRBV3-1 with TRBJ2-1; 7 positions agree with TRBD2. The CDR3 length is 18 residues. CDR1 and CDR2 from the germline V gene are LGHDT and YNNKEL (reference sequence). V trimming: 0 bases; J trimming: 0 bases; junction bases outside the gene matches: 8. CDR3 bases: TGTGCCAGCAGCCAAGATCTTCGGCGGGGGAACTCCTACAATGAGCAGTTCTTC. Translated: CASSQDLRRGNSYNEQFF.

In DNA, the CDR3 is TGCAGTGCTAGGTTAATTAGCACAGATACGCAGTATTTT. Its translation: CSARLISTDTQYF. The chain links TRBV20-1 to TRBJ2-3, with D uncertain. Germline CDR1 reads DFQATT; CDR2 reads SNEGSKA (reference sequence). This CDR3 comprises 13 residues. The V and J ends lost 3 bases and 0 bases respectively, with 7 bases between them.

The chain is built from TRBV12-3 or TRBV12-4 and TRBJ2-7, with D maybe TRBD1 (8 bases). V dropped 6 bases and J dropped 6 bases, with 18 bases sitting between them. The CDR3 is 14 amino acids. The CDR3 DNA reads TGTGCCAGCAGCCGTAAGACAGGGGAGGGCGAGCAGTACTTC. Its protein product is CASSRKTGEGEQYF.

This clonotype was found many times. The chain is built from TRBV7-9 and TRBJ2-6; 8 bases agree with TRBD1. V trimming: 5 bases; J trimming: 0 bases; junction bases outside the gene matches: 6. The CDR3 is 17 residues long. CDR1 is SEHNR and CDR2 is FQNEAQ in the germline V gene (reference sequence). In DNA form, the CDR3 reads TGTGCCAGCAGCCAAAGGGACAGGACCTCTGGGGCCAACGTCCTGACTTTC. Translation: CASSQRDRTSGANVLTF.

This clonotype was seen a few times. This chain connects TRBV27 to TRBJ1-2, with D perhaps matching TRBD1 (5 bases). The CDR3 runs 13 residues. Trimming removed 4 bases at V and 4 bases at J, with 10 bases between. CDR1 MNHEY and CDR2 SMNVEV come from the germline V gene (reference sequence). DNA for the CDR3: TGTGCCAGCAGTTCATCCAGGGTCTATGGCTACACCTTC. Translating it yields CASSSSRVYGYTF.

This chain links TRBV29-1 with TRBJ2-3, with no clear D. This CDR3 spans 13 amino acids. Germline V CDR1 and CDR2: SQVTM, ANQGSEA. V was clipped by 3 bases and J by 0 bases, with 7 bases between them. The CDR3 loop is CSVEGPSTDTQYF. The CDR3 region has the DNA TGCAGCGTTGAGGGTCCTAGCACAGATACGCAGTATTTT.

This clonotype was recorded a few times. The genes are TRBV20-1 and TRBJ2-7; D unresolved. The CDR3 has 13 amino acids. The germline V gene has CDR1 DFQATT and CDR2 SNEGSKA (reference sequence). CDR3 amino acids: CSAMLAVHYEQYF. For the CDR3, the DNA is TGCAGCGCAATGTTGGCGGTCCACTACGAGCAGTACTTC.

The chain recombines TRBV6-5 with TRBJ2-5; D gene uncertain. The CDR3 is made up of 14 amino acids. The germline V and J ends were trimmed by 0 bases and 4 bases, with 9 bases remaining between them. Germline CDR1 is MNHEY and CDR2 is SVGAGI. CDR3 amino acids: CASSYSRWGETQYF. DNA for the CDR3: TGTGCCAGCAGTTACTCTCGGTGGGGAGAGACCCAGTACTTC.